This T cell receptor beta chain was captured in a study of cytomegalovirus exposure and HLA in healthy donors. Study conclusions and caveats: DRB1 showed the most TCR associations and HLA-C the fewest in a later analysis, as rates varied by HLA locus. Prior analysis indicated that the majority of TCR beta V segments exhibited productivity approximately 90% or approximately 30% of the time. Near-uniform donor sequencing depth was presumed by presence/absence analyses. The study listed 150 to 200 cytomegalovirus-associated TCR beta chains.

Note on this clone: Antigen: not known.

Vbeta (60) and Jbeta (13) primers were used in the PCR. The protocol was immunoSEQ multiplex PCR, while the TCRdb copy is restricted to in-frame clones and leaves out a portion. The table lists more than 110,000 clones, about four fifths of them singletons. Looked up from germline, CDR1 is SNHLY and CDR2 is FYNNEI. The CDR3 has 14 residues. J was trimmed by 3 bases and V by 7 bases; bases with no gene match: 4. This chain joins TRBV2 and TRBJ2-7; 12 bases are shared with TRBD2. This TCR was sampled from a male donor in good health and CMV-seropositive. Sequenced sample: PBMCs. The chain's CDR3 is CASTETSGSYEQYF. CDR3 DNA sequence: TGTGCCAGCACCGAGACTAGCGGGAGCTACGAGCAGTACTTC.